Sequencing of this TCR beta chain was carried out in a study of breast tumors, draining lymph nodes, adjacent tissues. Notes on the study in general: Most tumor T cells seemingly derive from lymph node, then expand in tumor. Tumor repertoires ranked between lymph nodes and nontumor tissue in diversity, with V and J gene preferences. Compared with basal-like, luminal-like tumors shared significantly more repertoire with nontumor tissue.

This clonotype has a count of ten or more. Its antigen is as yet unknown. TCRdb recomputed calls from the multiplex PCR reads with MiXCR, one row per CDR3 protein. The sample comprises over 150,000 distinct CDR3 sequences, over 25% of which are singletons, and 4% to 5.5% rests with the top ten. Samples came from axillary lymph nodes draining the breast cancer. V dropped 0 bases and J dropped 2 bases, with 14 bases sitting between them. Germline assignment: CDR1 SNHLY and CDR2 FYNNEI. CDR3 length: 17 amino acids. This rearrangement joins TRBV2 to TRBJ2-1, with D perhaps TRBD2 (6 bases). Sequenced input: axillary lymph node tissue. This clonotype was obtained from a female donor with breast cancer. Some clones in this sample may be carry-over from other donors' samples. CDR3 sequence: CASSEALGSGAYNEQFF. In DNA, the CDR3 is TGTGCCAGCAGTGAAGCTTTGGGGTCGGGGGCCTACAATGAGCAGTTCTTC.